This T cell receptor beta chain was recorded in a study of blood T cell repertoires in COVID-19. The overall study: The study drew acute and convalescent COVID-19 samples from the United States, Italy and Spain. PBMCs, B-cell-depleted T cells, or T cells were the source of the cDNA or gDNA that made up the material.

Per germline, CDR1 MNHEY and CDR2 SVGAGI. With V trimmed by 6 bases and J by 6 bases, 2 bases remained unmatched. This CDR3 contains 13 residues. Per the authors' pipeline: Reference gene primer amplification gave estimated nucleated cell counts. Here immunoSEQ multiplex PCR was the method, and the copy in TCRdb shows in-frame clones only, minus some. The V and J calls and clone size come from that table; D and trimming were worked out from the DNA. The table records around 46,000 clones, 70% to 90% of them present only once. Enrolment of Seattle patients took place during active infection, and they were followed longitudinally.

This clonotype originated in an elderly woman with COVID-19, enrolled during active disease. Sequenced material: peripheral blood. The chain is built from TRBV6-5 and TRBJ1-6; 7 nucleotides agree with TRBD1. DNA for the CDR3: TGTGCCAGCAGGACAGGGAGTAATTCACCCCTCCACTTT. It codes for CASRTGSNSPLHF.